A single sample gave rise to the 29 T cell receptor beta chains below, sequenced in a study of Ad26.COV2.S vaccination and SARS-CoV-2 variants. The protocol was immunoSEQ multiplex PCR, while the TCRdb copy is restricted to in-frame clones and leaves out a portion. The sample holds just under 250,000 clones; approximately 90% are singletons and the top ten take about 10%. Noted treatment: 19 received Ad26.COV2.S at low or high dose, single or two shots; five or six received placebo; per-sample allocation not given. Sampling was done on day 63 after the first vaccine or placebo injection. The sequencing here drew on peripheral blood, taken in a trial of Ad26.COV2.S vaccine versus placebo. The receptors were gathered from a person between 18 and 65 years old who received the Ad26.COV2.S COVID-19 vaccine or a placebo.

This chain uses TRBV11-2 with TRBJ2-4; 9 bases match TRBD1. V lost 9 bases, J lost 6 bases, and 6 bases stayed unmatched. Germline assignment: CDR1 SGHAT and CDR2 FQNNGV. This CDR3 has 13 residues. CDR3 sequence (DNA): TGTGCCAGTCGGGGACAGGGAGGAAACATTCAGTACTTC. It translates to CASRGQGGNIQYF.

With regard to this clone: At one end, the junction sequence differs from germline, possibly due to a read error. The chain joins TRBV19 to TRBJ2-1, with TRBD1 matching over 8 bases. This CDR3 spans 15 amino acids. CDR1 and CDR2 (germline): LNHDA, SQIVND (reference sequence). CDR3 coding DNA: TGTGCCGGTAGTATACCGCAGGGGGCTAGGAATGAGCAGTTCTTC. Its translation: CAGSIPQGARNEQFF.

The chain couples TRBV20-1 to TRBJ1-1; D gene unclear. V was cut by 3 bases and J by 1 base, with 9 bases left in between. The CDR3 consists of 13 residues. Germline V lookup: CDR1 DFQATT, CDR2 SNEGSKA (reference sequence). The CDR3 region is CSASGLQNTEAFF. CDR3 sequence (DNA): TGCAGTGCTAGTGGACTTCAGAACACTGAAGCTTTCTTT.

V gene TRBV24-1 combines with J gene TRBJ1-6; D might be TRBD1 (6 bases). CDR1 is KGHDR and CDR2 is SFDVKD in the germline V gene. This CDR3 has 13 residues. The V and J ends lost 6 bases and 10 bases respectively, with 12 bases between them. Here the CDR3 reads CATSQGMGSPLHF. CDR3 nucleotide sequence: TGTGCCACCAGTCAGGGGATGGGATCACCCCTCCACTTT.

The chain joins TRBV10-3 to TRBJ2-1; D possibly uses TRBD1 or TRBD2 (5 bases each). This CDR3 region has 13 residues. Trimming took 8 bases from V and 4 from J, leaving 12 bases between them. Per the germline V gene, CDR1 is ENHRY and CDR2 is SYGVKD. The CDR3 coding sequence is TGTGCCATCCAGGGAGTGCAATACAATGAGCAGTTCTTC. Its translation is CAIQGVQYNEQFF.

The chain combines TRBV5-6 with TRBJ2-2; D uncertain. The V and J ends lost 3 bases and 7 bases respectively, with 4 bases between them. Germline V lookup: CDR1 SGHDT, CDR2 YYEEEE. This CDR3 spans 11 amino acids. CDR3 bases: TGTGCCAGCAGCTGGGGCGGGGAGCTGTTTTTT. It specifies CASSWGGELFF.

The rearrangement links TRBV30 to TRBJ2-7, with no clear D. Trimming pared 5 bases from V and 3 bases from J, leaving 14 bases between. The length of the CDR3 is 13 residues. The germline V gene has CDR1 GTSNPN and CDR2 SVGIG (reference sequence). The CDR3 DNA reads TGTGCCTGGGGTTATCGATCCCACTACGAGCAGTACTTC. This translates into CAWGYRSHYEQYF.

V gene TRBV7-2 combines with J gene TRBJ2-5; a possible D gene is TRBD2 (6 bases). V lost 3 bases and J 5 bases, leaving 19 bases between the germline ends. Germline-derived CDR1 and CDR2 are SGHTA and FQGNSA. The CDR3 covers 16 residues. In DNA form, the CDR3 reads TGTGCCAGCAGCTTCCAGGCCCCGGCGGGAACGGAGACCCAGTACTTC. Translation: CASSFQAPAGTETQYF.

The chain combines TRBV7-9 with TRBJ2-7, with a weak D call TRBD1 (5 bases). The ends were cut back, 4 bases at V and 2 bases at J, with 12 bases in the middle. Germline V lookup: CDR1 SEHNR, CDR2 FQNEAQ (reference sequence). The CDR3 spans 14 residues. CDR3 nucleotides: TGTGCCAGCAGCTCAGGACACAGGCCCTACGAGCAGTACTTC. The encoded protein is CASSSGHRPYEQYF.

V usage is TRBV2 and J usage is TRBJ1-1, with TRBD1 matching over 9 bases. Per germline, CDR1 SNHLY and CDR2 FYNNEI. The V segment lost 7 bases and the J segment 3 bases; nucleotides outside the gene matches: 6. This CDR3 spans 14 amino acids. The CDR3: CASTTGGADTEAFF. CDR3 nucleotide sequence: TGTGCCAGCACTACAGGGGGCGCAGACACTGAAGCTTTCTTT.

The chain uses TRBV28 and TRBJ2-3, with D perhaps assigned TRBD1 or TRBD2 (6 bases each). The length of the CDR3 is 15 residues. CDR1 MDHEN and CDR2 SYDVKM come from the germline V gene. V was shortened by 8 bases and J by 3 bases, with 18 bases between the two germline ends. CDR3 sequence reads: CASPLSRGATDTQYF. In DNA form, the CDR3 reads TGTGCCAGCCCGCTGTCGAGGGGGGCAACAGATACGCAGTATTTT.

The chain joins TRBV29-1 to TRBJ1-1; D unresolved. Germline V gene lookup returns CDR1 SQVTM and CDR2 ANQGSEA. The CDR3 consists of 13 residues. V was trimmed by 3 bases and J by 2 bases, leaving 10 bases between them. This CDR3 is CSVEVGLNTEAFF. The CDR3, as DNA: TGCAGCGTTGAGGTAGGTCTCAACACTGAAGCTTTCTTT.

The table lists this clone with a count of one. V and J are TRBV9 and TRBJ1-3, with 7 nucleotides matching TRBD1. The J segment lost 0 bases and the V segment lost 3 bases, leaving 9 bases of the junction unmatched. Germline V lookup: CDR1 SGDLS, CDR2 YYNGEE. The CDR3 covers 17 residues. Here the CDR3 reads CASSALTGSLSGNTIYF. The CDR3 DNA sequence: TGTGCCAGCAGCGCTTTGACAGGGTCCCTCTCTGGAAACACCATATATTTT.

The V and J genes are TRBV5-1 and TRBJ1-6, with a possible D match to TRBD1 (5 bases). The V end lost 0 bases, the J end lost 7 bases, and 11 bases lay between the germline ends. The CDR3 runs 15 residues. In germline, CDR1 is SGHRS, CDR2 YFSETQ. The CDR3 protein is CASSLAGAFNSPLHF. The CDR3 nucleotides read TGCGCCAGCAGCTTGGCTGGGGCCTTCAATTCACCCCTCCACTTT.

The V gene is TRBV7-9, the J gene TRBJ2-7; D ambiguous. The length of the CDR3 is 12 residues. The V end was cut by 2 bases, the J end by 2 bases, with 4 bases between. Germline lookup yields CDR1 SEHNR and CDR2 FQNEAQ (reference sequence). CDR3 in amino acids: CASSLSTYEQYF. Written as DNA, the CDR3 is TGTGCCAGCAGCTTATCCACCTACGAGCAGTACTTC. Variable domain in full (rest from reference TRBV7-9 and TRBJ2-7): DTGVSQNPRHKITKRGQNVTFRCDPISEHNRLYWYRQTLGQGPEFLTYFQNEAQLEKSRLLSDRFSAERPKGSFSTLEIQRTEQGDSAMYLCASSLSTYEQYFGPGTRLTVT.

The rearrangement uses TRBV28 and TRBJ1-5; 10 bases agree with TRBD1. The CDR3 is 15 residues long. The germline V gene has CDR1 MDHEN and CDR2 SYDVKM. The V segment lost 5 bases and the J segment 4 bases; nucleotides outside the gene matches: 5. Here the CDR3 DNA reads TGTGCCAGCAGTGATGACAGGGGGCGTAATCAGCCCCAGCATTTT. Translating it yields CASSDDRGRNQPQHF.

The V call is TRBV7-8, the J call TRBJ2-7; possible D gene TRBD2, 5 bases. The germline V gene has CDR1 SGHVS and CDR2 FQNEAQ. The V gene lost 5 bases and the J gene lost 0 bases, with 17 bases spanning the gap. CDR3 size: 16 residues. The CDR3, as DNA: TGTGCCAGCAGCCCTCCCCGAGGGTTGAGCTCCTACGAGCAGTACTTC. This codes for CASSPPRGLSSYEQYF.

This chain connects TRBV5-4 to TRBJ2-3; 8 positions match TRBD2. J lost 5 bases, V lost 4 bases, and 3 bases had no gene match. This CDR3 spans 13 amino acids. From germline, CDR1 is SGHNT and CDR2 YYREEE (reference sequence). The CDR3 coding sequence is TGTGCCAGCAGCCCCGGGGGGGGAGATACGCAGTATTTT. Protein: CASSPGGGDTQYF.

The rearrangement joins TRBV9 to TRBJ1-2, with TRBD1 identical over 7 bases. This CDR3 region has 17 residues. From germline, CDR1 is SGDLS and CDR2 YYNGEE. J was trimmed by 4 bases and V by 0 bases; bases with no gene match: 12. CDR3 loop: CASSVEGQTVRCYGYTF. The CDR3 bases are TGTGCCAGCAGCGTAGAGGGACAGACCGTTCGATGCTATGGCTACACCTTC.

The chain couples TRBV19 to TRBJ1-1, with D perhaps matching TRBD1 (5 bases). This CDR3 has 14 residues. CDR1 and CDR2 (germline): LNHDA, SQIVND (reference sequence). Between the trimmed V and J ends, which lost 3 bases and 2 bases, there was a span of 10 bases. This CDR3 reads CASSIAGTNTEAFF. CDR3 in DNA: TGTGCCAGTAGTATTGCCGGGACTAACACTGAAGCTTTCTTT.

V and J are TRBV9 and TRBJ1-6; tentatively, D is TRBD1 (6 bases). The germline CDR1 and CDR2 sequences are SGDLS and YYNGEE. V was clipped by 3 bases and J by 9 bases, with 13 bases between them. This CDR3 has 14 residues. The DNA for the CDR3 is TGTGCCAGCAGCGCCCGGGGGCCCCTTTCACCCCTCCACTTT. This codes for CASSARGPLSPLHF.

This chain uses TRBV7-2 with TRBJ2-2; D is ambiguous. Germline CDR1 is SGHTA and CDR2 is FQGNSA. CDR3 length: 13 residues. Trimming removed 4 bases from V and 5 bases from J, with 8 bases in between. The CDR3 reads CASSSTYTGELFF. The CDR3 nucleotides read TGTGCCAGCAGCTCCACATATACCGGGGAGCTGTTTTTT.

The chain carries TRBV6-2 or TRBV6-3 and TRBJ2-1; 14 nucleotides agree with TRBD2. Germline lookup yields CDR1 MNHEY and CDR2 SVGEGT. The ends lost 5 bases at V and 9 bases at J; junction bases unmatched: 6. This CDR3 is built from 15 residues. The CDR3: CASSQTSGGALEQFF. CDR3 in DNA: TGTGCCAGCAGTCAGACTAGCGGGGGGGCCCTTGAGCAGTTCTTC.

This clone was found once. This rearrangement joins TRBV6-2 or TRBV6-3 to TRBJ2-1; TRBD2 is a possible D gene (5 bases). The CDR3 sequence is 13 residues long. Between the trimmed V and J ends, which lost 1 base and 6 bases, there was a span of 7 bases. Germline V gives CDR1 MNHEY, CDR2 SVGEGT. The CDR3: CASSYWLANEQFF. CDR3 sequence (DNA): TGTGCCAGCAGTTACTGGCTAGCCAATGAGCAGTTCTTC.

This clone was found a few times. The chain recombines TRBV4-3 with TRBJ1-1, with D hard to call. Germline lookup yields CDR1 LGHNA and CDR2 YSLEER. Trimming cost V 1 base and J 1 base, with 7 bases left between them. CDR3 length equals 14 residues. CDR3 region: CASSQADGNTEAFF. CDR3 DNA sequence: TGCGCCAGCAGCCAAGCCGACGGGAACACTGAAGCTTTCTTT.

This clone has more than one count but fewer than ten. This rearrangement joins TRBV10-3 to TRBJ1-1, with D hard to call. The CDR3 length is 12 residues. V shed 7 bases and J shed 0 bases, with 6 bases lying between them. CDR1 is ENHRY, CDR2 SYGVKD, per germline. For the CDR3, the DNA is TGTGCCATCAACGGGGTGAACACTGAAGCTTTCTTT. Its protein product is CAINGVNTEAFF.

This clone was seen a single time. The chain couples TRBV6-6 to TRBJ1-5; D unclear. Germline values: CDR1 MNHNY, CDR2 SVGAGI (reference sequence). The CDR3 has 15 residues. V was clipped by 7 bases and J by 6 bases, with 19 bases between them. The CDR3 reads CASTQGAVRGQPQHF. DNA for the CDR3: TGTGCCAGCACCCAAGGAGCCGTACGGGGTCAGCCCCAGCATTTT.

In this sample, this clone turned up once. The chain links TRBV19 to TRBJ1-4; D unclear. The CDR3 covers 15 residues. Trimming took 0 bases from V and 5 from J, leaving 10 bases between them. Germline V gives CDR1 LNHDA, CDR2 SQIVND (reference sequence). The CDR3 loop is CASSIERSWNEKLFF. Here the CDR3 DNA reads TGTGCCAGTAGTATAGAAAGGTCTTGGAATGAAAAACTGTTTTTT.

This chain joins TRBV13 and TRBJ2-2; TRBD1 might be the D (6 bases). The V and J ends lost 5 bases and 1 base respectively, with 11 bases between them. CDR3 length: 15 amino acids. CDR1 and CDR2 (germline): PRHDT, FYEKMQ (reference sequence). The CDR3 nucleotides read TGTGCCAGCAGCCGGACAGAAGTGAACACCGGGGAGCTGTTTTTT. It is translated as CASSRTEVNTGELFF.